This TCR beta chain was sequenced for a study of T cell responses to AZD1222 COVID-19 vaccine. Germline CDR1 WNHNN, CDR2 SYGVQD (reference sequence). The CDR3 runs to 13 residues. V lost 4 bases, J lost 4 bases, and 3 bases stayed unmatched. Sequencing was performed with immunoSEQ multiplex PCR; in TCRdb, only in-frame clones are kept and a portion is missing. There are under 25,000 clones in the sample; approximately 88% occur only once, and 15% to 20% lies in the top ten. This clone is a singleton in its sample. What it binds is not known. Study results and caveats: Once two AZD1222 doses were given, Spike-specific TCR breadth and depth went up.

This TCR derives from an adult who received the AZD1222 COVID-19 vaccine. The material sequenced was peripheral blood, taken 28 days after the second AZD1222 dose. The chain carries TRBV10-1 and TRBJ1-1; 7 nucleotides line up with TRBD1. CDR3 sequence: CASSVAGGTEAFF. CDR3 nucleotide sequence: TGCGCCAGCAGTGTAGCAGGGGGCACTGAAGCTTTCTTT.